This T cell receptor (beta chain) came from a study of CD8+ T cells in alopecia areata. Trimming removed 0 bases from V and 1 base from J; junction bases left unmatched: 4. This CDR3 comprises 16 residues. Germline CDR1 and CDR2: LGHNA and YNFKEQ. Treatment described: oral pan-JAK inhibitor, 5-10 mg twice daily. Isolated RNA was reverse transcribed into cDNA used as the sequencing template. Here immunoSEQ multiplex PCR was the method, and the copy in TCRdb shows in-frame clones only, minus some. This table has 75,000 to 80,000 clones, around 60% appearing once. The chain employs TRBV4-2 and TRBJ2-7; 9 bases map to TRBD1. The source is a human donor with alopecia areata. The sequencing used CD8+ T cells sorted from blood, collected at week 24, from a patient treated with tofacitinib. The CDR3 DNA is TGTGCCAGCAGCCAAGAGGCCGGGACAGGGTCCTACGAGCAGTACTTC. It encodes CASSQEAGTGSYEQYF.